The 25 T cell receptor beta chains reported below all come from one sample, sequenced in a study of graft-versus-host responses after intestinal transplantation. Some clones are missing from TCRdb's copy, which holds only in-frame ones; the method was immunoSEQ multiplex PCR. Of under 95,000 clones in the sample, roughly 90% are singletons; the top ten hold 2% to 3%. Their specific antigens are unknown. Sequences were derived from unstimulated CD8+ T cells sorted from spleen or lymph node cells, sampled before intestinal transplant. These TCRs come from a human donor who received an intestinal transplant.

The CDR3 is CSVRTPGTANTGELFF. CDR3 DNA sequence: TGCAGCGTTCGTACCCCCGGGACAGCGAACACCGGGGAGCTGTTTTTT. The chain couples TRBV29-1 to TRBJ2-2, with 7 positions matching TRBD1. The CDR3 is 16 amino acids. The V and J ends lost 5 bases and 0 bases, in that order; junction bases with no gene match: 9. Germline CDR1 SQVTM, CDR2 ANQGSEA.

The chain combines TRBV28 with TRBJ2-3, with a weak D call TRBD1 (7 bases). The CDR3 has 16 amino acids. Germline lookup yields CDR1 MDHEN and CDR2 SYDVKM. V lost 5 bases, J lost 6 bases, and 21 bases lay in between. DNA of the CDR3: TGTGCCAGCAGTATAACCCCTACAGGGGCGGGGGATACGCAGTATTTT. Its protein product is CASSITPTGAGDTQYF.

CDR3 sequence reads: CASRWTGEQYF. DNA for the CDR3: TGTGCCAGCAGGTGGACGGGAGAGCAGTACTTC. The rearrangement links TRBV28 to TRBJ2-7; D might be TRBD2 (5 bases). V was clipped by 6 bases and J by 7 bases, with 10 bases between them. This CDR3 region has 11 residues. Germline-derived CDR1 and CDR2 are MDHEN and SYDVKM.

The V gene is TRBV7-9, the J gene TRBJ1-1; tentative D call: TRBD1 (5 bases). Between the trimmed V and J ends, which lost 7 bases and 4 bases, there was a span of 13 bases. The CDR3 is 13 residues long. Germline V CDR1 and CDR2: SEHNR, FQNEAQ (reference sequence). The CDR3 loop is CASMGPVLTEAFF. CDR3 bases: TGTGCCAGCATGGGGCCGGTTCTCACTGAAGCTTTCTTT.

The gene calls are TRBV18 and TRBJ1-3; D gene uncertain. The CDR3 contains 13 residues. Trimming left V 1 base short and J 4 bases short, with 5 bases between. From germline, CDR1 is KGHSH and CDR2 LQKENI. The CDR3, as DNA: TGTGCCAGCTCACCACGCGAGGGAAACACCATATATTTT. Residues: CASSPREGNTIYF.

The chain uses TRBV7-9 and TRBJ2-3; 7 bases align to TRBD2. Germline trimming cut 5 bases from V and 3 bases from J; bases unmatched to any gene: 14. Germline CDR1 and CDR2: SEHNR and FQNEAQ (reference sequence). There are 17 residues in the CDR3. DNA for the CDR3: TGTGCCAGCAGCCCCGTATGGGCGGGGGTTCCTACAGATACGCAGTATTTT. This codes for CASSPVWAGVPTDTQYF.

There are a few counts of this clone. The CDR3 sequence is CASSLSPMWTGYHSPLHF. CDR3 coding DNA: TGTGCCAGCAGTTTATCCCCCATGTGGACAGGGTACCATTCACCCCTCCACTTT. This sequence joins TRBV28 and TRBJ1-6, with 8 bases that match TRBD1. The V gene's germline CDR1 is MDHEN and CDR2 SYDVKM. The CDR3 runs to 18 residues. Trimming at V came to 1 base and at J to 8 bases, leaving 13 bases not matched to a gene.

The V gene is TRBV5-4, the J gene TRBJ2-6; TRBD2 is a possible D gene (7 bases). Between the trimmed V and J ends, which lost 1 base and 0 bases, there was a span of 11 bases. The CDR3 contains 17 residues. Germline V lookup: CDR1 SGHNT, CDR2 YYREEE (reference sequence). The CDR3 region is CASSLIGGGSGANVLTF. Here the CDR3 DNA reads TGTGCCAGCAGCTTGATAGGGGGGGGCTCTGGGGCCAACGTCCTGACTTTC. Supplemented by reference TRBV5-4 and TRBJ2-6, the full variable domain reads ETGVTQSPTHLIKTRGQQVTLRCSSQSGHNTVSWYQQALGQGPQFIFQYYREEENGRGNFPPRFSGLQFPNYSSELNVNALELDDSALYLCASSLIGGGSGANVLTFGAGSRLTVL.

The V call is TRBV29-1, the J call TRBJ2-5; 7 nucleotides line up with TRBD1. J gave up 2 bases and V 3 bases, and 6 bases lay outside the gene matches. This CDR3 has 14 residues. Germline V gives CDR1 SQVTM, CDR2 ANQGSEA. The CDR3 here is CSVEERGRQETQYF. The CDR3 DNA reads TGCAGCGTTGAGGAAAGGGGGCGGCAAGAGACCCAGTACTTC.

V gene TRBV6-1 combines with J gene TRBJ2-3; 8 bases match TRBD2. The CDR3 has 15 residues. The ends lost 8 bases at V and 1 base at J; junction bases unmatched: 8. CDR1 is MNHNS, CDR2 SASEGT, per germline. CDR3 in DNA: TGTGCCAGCTCTTCAAGTAGCGGGGGCACAGATACGCAGTATTTT. It yields the protein CASSSSSGGTDTQYF.

V and J are TRBV6-6 and TRBJ1-6; D is uncertain. Trimming took 1 base from V and 7 from J, leaving 11 bases between them. In germline, CDR1 is MNHNY, CDR2 SVGAGI (reference sequence). The CDR3 is made up of 15 amino acids. CDR3 DNA sequence: TGTGCCAGCAGTTACTGTGGAGGGTTCAATTCACCCCTCCACTTT. This gives the protein CASSYCGGFNSPLHF.

The chain recombines TRBV6-1 with TRBJ2-3, with D unclear. The CDR3 consists of 13 residues. Germline V gene data show CDR1 as MNHNS and CDR2 as SASEGT. V was shortened by 7 bases and J by 2 bases, with 10 bases between the two germline ends. The CDR3 DNA follows: TGTGCCAGCAACACAGATACCACAGATACGCAGTATTTT. Amino acid sequence: CASNTDTTDTQYF.

The chain joins TRBV5-6 to TRBJ1-1; possibly TRBD1 for D (6 bases). Trimming shortened V by 2 bases and J by 4 bases, and 9 bases separated the two germline ends. The CDR3 length is 13 residues. Germline-derived CDR1 and CDR2 are SGHDT and YYEEEE. DNA of the CDR3: TGTGCCAGCAGCTTCGGCAGGGGCACTGAAGCTTTCTTT. Amino acids: CASSFGRGTEAFF.

This clone was observed once. The J gene is TRBJ2-7, the V gene TRBV2, with a weak D call TRBD2 (6 bases). This CDR3 is built from 16 residues. Trimming left V 6 bases short and J 5 bases short, with 23 bases between. CDR1 and CDR2 from the germline V gene are SNHLY and FYNNEI. DNA of the CDR3: TGTGCCAGCAGGGAACACGGGGACTTCTATCTCAACGAGCAGTACTTC. Residues: CASREHGDFYLNEQYF. The whole variable domain, filled in from reference TRBV2 and TRBJ2-7, reads EPEVTQTPSHQVTQMGQEVILRCVPISNHLYFYWYRQILGQKVEFLVSFYNNEISEKSEIFDDQFSVERPDGSNFTLKIRSTKLEDSAMYFCASREHGDFYLNEQYFGPGTRLTVT.

V usage is TRBV2 and J usage is TRBJ2-7; D remains ambiguous. The germline CDR1 and CDR2 sequences are SNHLY and FYNNEI. The CDR3 length is 14 residues. V lost 4 bases and J 2 bases, leaving 12 bases between the germline ends. CDR3: CASSATVITYEQYF. The DNA for the CDR3 is TGTGCCAGCAGTGCAACTGTAATTACCTACGAGCAGTACTTC.

V and J are TRBV5-1 and TRBJ1-4; no clear D. Germline CDR1 reads SGHRS; CDR2 reads YFSETQ. This CDR3 spans 17 amino acids. Trimming stripped 1 base from V and 0 bases from J, with 13 bases between. The CDR3 DNA reads TGCGCCAGCAGCTTGCGTGTTATTACTGCAACTAATGAAAAACTGTTTTTT. Translating it yields CASSLRVITATNEKLFF.

V is TRBV13 and J is TRBJ2-1; 9 bases line up with TRBD2. The CDR3 is made up of 15 amino acids. Trimming took 5 bases from V and 5 from J; bases not matched to a gene: 7. CDR1 is PRHDT and CDR2 is FYEKMQ in the germline V gene (reference sequence). CDR3 protein: CASSGSGSGDNEQFF. CDR3 DNA: TGTGCCAGCAGCGGTAGCGGGAGTGGGGACAATGAGCAGTTCTTC.

The rearrangement joins TRBV6-1 to TRBJ1-6; tentative D call: TRBD1 (6 bases). The V gene's germline CDR1 is MNHNS and CDR2 SASEGT. V dropped 4 bases and J dropped 0 bases, with 10 bases sitting between them. The CDR3 has 16 residues. The CDR3: CASSAQGSSYNSPLHF. Written as DNA, the CDR3 is TGTGCCAGCAGTGCGCAGGGGAGCTCCTATAATTCACCCCTCCACTTT.

The chain joins TRBV28 to TRBJ1-5, with D tentatively TRBD1 (5 bases). V was clipped by 8 bases and J by 3 bases, with 23 bases between them. Germline V lookup: CDR1 MDHEN, CDR2 SYDVKM. The CDR3 spans 17 residues. The DNA of the CDR3 is TGTGCCAGCGCTCTTTACCTGGGGGGACCACTCAATCAGCCCCAGCATTTT. This encodes CASALYLGGPLNQPQHF. Based on the CDR3 plus reference TRBV28 and TRBJ1-5, the full variable domain is DVKVTQSSRYLVKRTGEKVFLECVQDMDHENMFWYRQDPGLGLRLIYFSYDVKMKEKGDIPEGYSVSREKKERFSLILESASTNQTSMYLCASALYLGGPLNQPQHFGDGTRLSIL.

The genes are TRBV18 and TRBJ2-5; D is possibly TRBD1 (7 bases). Germline CDR1 is KGHSH and CDR2 is LQKENI. The CDR3 totals 17 residues. V was shortened by 3 bases and J by 5 bases, with 22 bases between the two germline ends. The CDR3 coding sequence is TGTGCCAGCTCACCGTCAGGAGGGACAGATAATGGGGAGACCCAGTACTTC. Its protein is CASSPSGGTDNGETQYF.

The rearrangement joins TRBV4-2 to TRBJ2-1, with D possibly being TRBD2 (6 bases). The length of the CDR3 is 15 residues. Germline V gene sequence: CDR1 LGHNA, CDR2 YNFKEQ. V was shortened by 0 bases and J by 10 bases, with 16 bases between the two germline ends. Here the CDR3 DNA reads TGTGCCAGCAGCCAAGATCTTGCGACTAGTCGAGAGCAGTTCTTC. This translates into CASSQDLATSREQFF.

The gene calls are TRBV7-9 and TRBJ2-7; no clear D. Looked up from germline, CDR1 is SEHNR and CDR2 is FQNEAQ (reference sequence). V lost 4 bases and J 4 bases, leaving 11 bases between the germline ends. CDR3 length: 13 amino acids. The CDR3 protein is CASSSDSIYEQYF. Written as DNA, the CDR3 is TGTGCCAGCAGCTCAGACTCGATTTACGAGCAGTACTTC.

The CDR3 DNA follows: TGCGCCAGCAATTCCGGGACTGAGTCCTACGAGCAGTACTTC. Translated: CASNSGTESYEQYF. The chain is built from TRBV5-1 and TRBJ2-7, with D tentatively TRBD2 (6 bases). This CDR3 is 14 amino acids long. Trimming took off 6 bases at V and 1 base at J, with 14 bases between the two ends. Germline V gene data show CDR1 as SGHRS and CDR2 as YFSETQ.

This rearrangement joins TRBV28 to TRBJ1-1, with D uncertain. Trimming pared 8 bases from V and 4 bases from J, leaving 14 bases between. CDR1 is MDHEN, CDR2 SYDVKM, per germline. The CDR3 totals 13 residues. The CDR3 coding sequence is TGTGCCAGCGGCCCCGGCGGTCTCACTGAAGCTTTCTTT. Translating gives CASGPGGLTEAFF.

J is TRBJ2-2 and V is TRBV11-2; no clear D. Germline V lookup: CDR1 SGHAT, CDR2 FQNNGV. V shed 3 bases and J shed 1 base, with 6 bases lying between them. The CDR3 has 14 residues. The CDR3 reads CASSFSGNTGELFF. The DNA of the CDR3 is TGTGCCAGCAGCTTCTCGGGGAACACCGGGGAGCTGTTTTTT.